The source of this TCR beta chain is a study of blood T cell repertoires in COVID-19. Study at large: Nucleic acid was either cDNA or gDNA, and it came from T cells, B-cell-depleted T cells, or PBMCs.

Germline CDR1 reads MNHEY; CDR2 reads SVGAGI. Deletions cut 7 bases from V and 5 bases from J, with 11 bases between. The CDR3 loop spans 12 amino acids. Sequencing was performed with immunoSEQ multiplex PCR; in TCRdb, only in-frame clones are kept and a portion is missing. The repertoire holds nearly 90,000 clones, with approximately 90% as singletons. The sequence came from a man in his 60s with acute or convalescent COVID-19. The chain has TRBV6-5 and TRBJ2-5, with a weak D call TRBD2 (5 bases). The sample comprised peripheral blood. CDR3 amino acids: CASKAGPETQYF. The CDR3, as DNA: TGTGCCAGCAAGGCGGGTCCGGAGACCCAGTACTTC.